This TCR beta chain was identified during a study of shared clonotypes between healthy human individuals. Of note for this clone: The antigen is undetermined.

CDR1 and CDR2 from the germline V gene are MNHNS and SASEGT. V dropped 2 bases and J dropped 8 bases, with 3 bases sitting between them. This CDR3 comprises 11 residues. The study, taken as a whole, reports: Only a few donors were included, so the genetic and exposure-history diversity represented was limited. The study found lower generation probabilities in non-shared clonotypes than in those shared by all four donors. The study generally estimated greater richness for naive than memory subsets.

Those who donated were healthy HIV-negative adults, with no recent acute infections or vaccinations reported. TCRdb's table, derived via immunoSEQ multiplex PCR, lists solely in-frame clones and lacks some. This sample has about 710,000 clones, with 73% found just once. The receptor was derived from a woman in her 30s in good health. Sequenced input: memory CD4+ T cells sorted from blood. As to subset: CD45RA-negative fraction. The chain uses TRBV6-1 and TRBJ2-2; no reliable D call. The CDR3 DNA follows: TGTGCCAGCAGTGAACAGGGGGAGCTGTTTTTT. Amino acid sequence: CASSEQGELFF.